This TCR beta chain was found in a study of T-cell memory formation after mild COVID-19. Study conclusions and caveats: CD4+ clones that contracted lay mainly in CM and EM; CD8+ ones lay in EMRA. There was a balanced CD4/CD8 profile in clones contracting day 15 to 85, and later expanders leaned CD4+. Cross-reactive memory seemingly joined, as some responding clones were found in pre-infection memory.

TCRdb passed the 5' RACE reads through MiXCR, listing each CDR3 protein once. This sample has fewer than 600,000 distinct CDR3 sequences, with less than 25% found just once. Comment on this clonotype: Its cognate antigen is unknown.

Germline trimming cut 3 bases from V and 4 bases from J; bases unmatched to any gene: 1. This CDR3 region has 14 residues. Germline CDR1 and CDR2: SGHTA and FQGTGA. This TCR came from an adult woman who had mild COVID-19 (a few samples of this study predate the infection). Cell type and time point are not known. The chain carries TRBV7-3 and TRBJ2-2; 8 bases line up with TRBD1. The sample taken for sequencing was PBMCs or a T cell subset sorted from them (not recorded which). For the CDR3, the DNA is TGTGCCAGCAGCTTCGACAGGGGCACCGGGGAGCTGTTTTTT. Translated: CASSFDRGTGELFF.